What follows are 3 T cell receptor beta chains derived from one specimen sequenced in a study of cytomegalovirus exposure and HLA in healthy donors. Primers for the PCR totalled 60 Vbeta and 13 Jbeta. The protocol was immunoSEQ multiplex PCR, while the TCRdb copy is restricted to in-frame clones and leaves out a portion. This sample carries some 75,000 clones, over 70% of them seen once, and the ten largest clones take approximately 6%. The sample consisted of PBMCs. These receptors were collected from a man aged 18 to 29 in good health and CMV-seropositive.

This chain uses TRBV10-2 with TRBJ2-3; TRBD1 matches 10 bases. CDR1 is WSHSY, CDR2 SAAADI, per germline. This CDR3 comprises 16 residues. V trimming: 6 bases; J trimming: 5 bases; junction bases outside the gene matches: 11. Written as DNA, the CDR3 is TGCGCCAGCAGAAGCCTCGGGACAGGGGCTAAAGATACGCAGTATTTT. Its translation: CASRSLGTGAKDTQYF.

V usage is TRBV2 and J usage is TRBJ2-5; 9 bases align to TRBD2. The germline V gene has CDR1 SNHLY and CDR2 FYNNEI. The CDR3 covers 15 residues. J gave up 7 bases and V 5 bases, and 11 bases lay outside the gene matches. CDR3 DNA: TGTGCCAGCAGTCGACAGACTAGCGGAGGAACGACCCAGTACTTC. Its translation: CASSRQTSGGTTQYF. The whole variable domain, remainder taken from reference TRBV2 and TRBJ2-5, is EPEVTQTPSHQVTQMGQEVILRCVPISNHLYFYWYRQILGQKVEFLVSFYNNEISEKSEIFDDQFSVERPDGSNFTLKIRSTKLEDSAMYFCASSRQTSGGTTQYFGPGTRLLVL.

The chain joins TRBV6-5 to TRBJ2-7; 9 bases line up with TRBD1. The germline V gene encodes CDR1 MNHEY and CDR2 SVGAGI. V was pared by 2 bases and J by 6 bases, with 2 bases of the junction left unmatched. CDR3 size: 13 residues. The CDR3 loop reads CASSYNRGLEQYF. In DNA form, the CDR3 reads TGTGCCAGCAGTTACAACAGGGGGCTCGAGCAGTACTTC.